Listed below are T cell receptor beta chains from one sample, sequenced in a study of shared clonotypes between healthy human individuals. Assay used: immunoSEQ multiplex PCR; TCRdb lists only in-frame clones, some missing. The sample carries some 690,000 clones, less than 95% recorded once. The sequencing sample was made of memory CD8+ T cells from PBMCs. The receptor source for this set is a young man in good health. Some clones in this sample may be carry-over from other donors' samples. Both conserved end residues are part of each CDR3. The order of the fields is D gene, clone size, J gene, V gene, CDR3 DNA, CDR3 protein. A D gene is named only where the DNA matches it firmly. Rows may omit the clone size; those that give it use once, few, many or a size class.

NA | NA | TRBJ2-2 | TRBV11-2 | TGTGCCAGCAGCCCCGGGAGCACGGCTCCGAACACCGGGGAGCTGTTTTTT | CASSPGSTAPNTGELFF
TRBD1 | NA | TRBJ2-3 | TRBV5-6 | TGTGCCAGCAGCTCGGGACAGGGCGCAGATACGCAGTATTTT | CASSSGQGADTQYF
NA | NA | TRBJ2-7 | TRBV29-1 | TGCAGCGTAAGGGACCCAAAAACCTACGAGCAGTACTTC | CSVRDPKTYEQYF
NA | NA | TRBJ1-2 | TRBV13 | TGTGCCAGCAGCTTATTACCAGGCTACACCTTC | CASSLLPGYTF
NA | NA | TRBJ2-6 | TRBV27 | TGTGCCAGCACTTGGACTGGCTCTGGGGCCAACGTCCTGACTTTC | CASTWTGSGANVLTF
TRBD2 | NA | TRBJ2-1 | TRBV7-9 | TGTGCCAGCAGCTCAGTAGCGGGAGGCATTTACAATGAGCAGTTCTTC | CASSSVAGGIYNEQFF
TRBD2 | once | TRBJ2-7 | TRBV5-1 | TGCGCCAGCAGCTTGTATTCGGGCGGGAGGGCTAGAGTTTACGAGCAGTACTTC | CASSLYSGGRARVYEQYF
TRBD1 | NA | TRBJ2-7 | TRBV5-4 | TGTGCCAGCAGCACGGGACAGGGTCCCTACGAGCAGTACTTC | CASSTGQGPYEQYF
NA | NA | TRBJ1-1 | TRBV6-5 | TGTGCCAGCAGTTATTATGGCGGTCTAGGGAACACTGAAGCTTTCTTT | CASSYYGGLGNTEAFF
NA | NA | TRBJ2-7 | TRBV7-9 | TGTGCCAGCAGCTCGAACAGCTACGAGCAGTACTTC | CASSSNSYEQYF
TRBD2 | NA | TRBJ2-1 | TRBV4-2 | TGTGCCAGCAGCCAAGATGTAGGACTAGCAGATGAGCAGTTCTTC | CASSQDVGLADEQFF
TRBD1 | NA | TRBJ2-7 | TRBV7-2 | TGTGCCAGCGAGGGCAGGGGGTTGGTTGAGCAGTACTTC | CASEGRGLVEQYF
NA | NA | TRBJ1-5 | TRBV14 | TGTGCCAGCAGCCAAAGTTTCGCGGGGCCCCAGCATTTT | CASSQSFAGPQHF